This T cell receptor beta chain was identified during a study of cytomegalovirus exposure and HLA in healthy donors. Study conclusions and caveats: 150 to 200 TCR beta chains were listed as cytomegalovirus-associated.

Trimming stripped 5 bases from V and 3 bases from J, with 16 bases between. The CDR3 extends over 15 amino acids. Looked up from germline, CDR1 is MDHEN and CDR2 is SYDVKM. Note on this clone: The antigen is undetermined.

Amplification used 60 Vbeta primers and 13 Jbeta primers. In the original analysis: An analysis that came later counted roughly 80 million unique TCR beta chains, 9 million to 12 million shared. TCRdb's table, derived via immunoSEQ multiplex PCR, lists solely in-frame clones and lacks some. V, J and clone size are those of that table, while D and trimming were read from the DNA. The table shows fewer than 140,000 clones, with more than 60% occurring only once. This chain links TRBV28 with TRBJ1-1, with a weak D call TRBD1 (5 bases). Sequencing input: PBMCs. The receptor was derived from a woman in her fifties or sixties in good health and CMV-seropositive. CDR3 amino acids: CASSRRALHDTEAFF. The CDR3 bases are TGTGCCAGCAGTCGCAGGGCGCTGCACGACACTGAAGCTTTCTTT.